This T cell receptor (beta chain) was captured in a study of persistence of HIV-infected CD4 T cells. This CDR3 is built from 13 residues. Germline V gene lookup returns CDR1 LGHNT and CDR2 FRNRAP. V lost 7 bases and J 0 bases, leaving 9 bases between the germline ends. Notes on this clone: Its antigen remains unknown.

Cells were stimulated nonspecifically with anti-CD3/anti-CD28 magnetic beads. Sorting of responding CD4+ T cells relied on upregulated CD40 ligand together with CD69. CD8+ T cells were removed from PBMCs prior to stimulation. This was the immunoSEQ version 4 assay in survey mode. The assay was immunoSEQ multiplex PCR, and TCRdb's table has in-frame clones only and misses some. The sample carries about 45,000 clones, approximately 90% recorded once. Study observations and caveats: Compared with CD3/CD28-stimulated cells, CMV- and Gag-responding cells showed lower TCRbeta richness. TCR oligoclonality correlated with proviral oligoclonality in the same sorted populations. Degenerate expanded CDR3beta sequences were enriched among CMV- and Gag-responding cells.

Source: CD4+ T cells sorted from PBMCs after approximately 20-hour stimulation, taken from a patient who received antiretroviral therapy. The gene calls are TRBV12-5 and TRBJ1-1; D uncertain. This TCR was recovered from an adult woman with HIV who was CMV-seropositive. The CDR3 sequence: CASEGGLNTEAFF. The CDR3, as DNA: TGTGCTAGTGAAGGCGGACTGAACACTGAAGCTTTCTTT.